The 16 T cell receptor beta chains in this list originate from one sample, sequenced in a study of blood T cell repertoires in COVID-19. The protocol was immunoSEQ multiplex PCR, while the TCRdb copy is restricted to in-frame clones and leaves out a portion. The sample lists approximately 410,000 clones, 70% to 90% occurring once. The sample was peripheral blood. These receptors all stem from a woman aged 25 to 45 with active or convalescent COVID-19.

This rearrangement joins TRBV4-1 to TRBJ2-1, with 7 bases fitting TRBD2. The germline CDR1 and CDR2 sequences are MGHRA and YSYEKL. There are 19 residues in the CDR3. Germline trimming cut 0 bases from V and 3 bases from J; bases unmatched to any gene: 14. The chain's CDR3 is CASSQEPPLGGSFYNEQFF. CDR3 sequence (DNA): TGCGCCAGCAGCCAAGAGCCTCCTTTAGGCGGGAGTTTCTACAATGAGCAGTTCTTC.

The sample holds one count of this clone. This chain links TRBV19 with TRBJ1-1; D possibly corresponds to TRBD1 (5 bases). Germline V gene lookup returns CDR1 LNHDA and CDR2 SQIVND (reference sequence). V was clipped by 4 bases and J by 0 bases, with 9 bases between them. The CDR3 extends over 14 amino acids. The DNA of the CDR3 is TGTGCCAGTAGTACCGACAGATTGAACACTGAAGCTTTCTTT. Translated, it gives CASSTDRLNTEAFF.

The sample holds one count of this clone. The J gene is TRBJ2-7, the V gene TRBV29-1; 8 bases match TRBD2. CDR1 and CDR2 from the germline V gene are SQVTM and ANQGSEA. CDR3 length equals 12 residues. Trimming at V came to 2 bases and at J to 5 bases, leaving 2 bases not matched to a gene. The CDR3 sequence: CSVERGGNEQYF. The CDR3, as DNA: TGCAGCGTTGAACGGGGGGGAAACGAGCAGTACTTC.

CDR3 in DNA: TGTGCCAGCTCGCAACTACCTAGCTCCTACGAGCAGTACTTC. It is translated as CASSQLPSSYEQYF. The rearrangement links TRBV18 to TRBJ2-7, with D hard to call. Germline-derived CDR1 and CDR2 are KGHSH and LQKENI. The CDR3 spans 14 residues. The germline V and J ends were trimmed by 6 bases and 0 bases, with 12 bases remaining between them.

The V call is TRBV30, the J call TRBJ2-3, with no clear D. This CDR3 is built from 14 residues. Germline lookup yields CDR1 GTSNPN and CDR2 SVGIG (reference sequence). V was pared by 0 bases and J by 1 base, with 8 bases between. CDR3 DNA sequence: TGTGCCTGGAGTGTCGACTTTCGCACAGATACGCAGTATTTT. It encodes CAWSVDFRTDTQYF.

The J gene is TRBJ2-3, the V gene TRBV10-2, with D hard to call. CDR1 WSHSY and CDR2 SAAADI come from the germline V gene. The CDR3 totals 17 residues. V gave up 3 bases and J gave up 0 bases, with 16 bases separating them. The CDR3 DNA reads TGCGCCAGCAGTGAATTTCCCCCGATGACTAGCACAGATACGCAGTATTTT. Encoded protein: CASSEFPPMTSTDTQYF.

The chain recombines TRBV2 with TRBJ1-2, with D tentatively TRBD1 (5 bases). Per germline, CDR1 SNHLY and CDR2 FYNNEI. The V gene lost 3 bases and the J gene lost 2 bases, with 7 bases spanning the gap. The CDR3 consists of 13 residues. The CDR3 reads CASSDGGNYGYTF. CDR3 nucleotide sequence: TGTGCCAGCAGTGATGGGGGGAACTATGGCTACACCTTC.

The chain combines TRBV3-1 (or the pseudogene TRBV3-2) with TRBJ2-7, with a tentative D call TRBD1 (5 bases). V shed 0 bases and J shed 4 bases, with 10 bases lying between them. Germline V CDR1 and CDR2: LGHDT, YNNKEL (reference sequence). The CDR3 extends over 14 amino acids. CDR3 protein: CASSQDRQGYEQYF. In nucleotides, the CDR3 is TGTGCCAGCAGCCAAGATCGGCAGGGATACGAGCAGTACTTC.

The gene calls are TRBV5-4 and TRBJ1-2, with 7 bases fitting TRBD1. Germline V CDR1 and CDR2: SGHNT, YYREEE (reference sequence). With V trimmed by 0 bases and J by 5 bases, 4 bases remained unmatched. The CDR3 length is 14 residues. CDR3 in DNA: TGTGCCAGCAGCTTGGGGGACAGTTGGTATGGCTACACCTTC. This gives the protein CASSLGDSWYGYTF.

The chain joins TRBV6-1 to TRBJ1-1; D remains ambiguous. This CDR3 comprises 13 residues. With 4 bases removed from V and 2 bases from J, the gap between germline ends came to 8 bases. The V gene's germline CDR1 is MNHNS and CDR2 SASEGT. CDR3 loop: CASSAFFNTEAFF. CDR3 coding DNA: TGTGCCAGCAGTGCTTTCTTTAACACTGAAGCTTTCTTT.

The chain is built from TRBV4-1 and TRBJ1-1; D possibly corresponds to TRBD1 (5 bases). This CDR3 comprises 14 residues. V was trimmed by 5 bases and J by 5 bases, leaving 15 bases between them. The V gene's germline CDR1 is MGHRA and CDR2 YSYEKL. CDR3 DNA: TGCGCCAGCAGCTTTACCAGGGAGGGGACTGAAGCTTTCTTT. Protein product: CASSFTREGTEAFF.

The chain has TRBV7-9 and TRBJ1-6; D gene uncertain. CDR1 and CDR2 (germline): SEHNR, FQNEAQ (reference sequence). This CDR3 comprises 13 residues. V was trimmed by 0 bases and J by 7 bases, leaving 4 bases between them. The CDR3 bases are TGTGCCAGCAGCTTAGCTAAAAATTCACCCCTCCACTTT. Protein: CASSLAKNSPLHF.

This clone turned up a few times. The J gene is TRBJ1-1, the V gene TRBV7-8, with a possible D match to TRBD1 (5 bases). The V gene's germline CDR1 is SGHVS and CDR2 FQNEAQ. This CDR3 is built from 11 residues. The germline V and J ends were trimmed by 6 bases and 7 bases, with 9 bases remaining between them. CDR3 residues: CASRTEYEAFF. CDR3 DNA: TGTGCCAGCAGGACAGAGTATGAAGCTTTCTTT.

This clone was recorded only once. The rearrangement joins TRBV2 to TRBJ2-7; 7 bases agree with TRBD1. CDR1 is SNHLY, CDR2 FYNNEI, per germline. After removal of 1 base from V and 3 bases from J, the junction contained 6 bases not matched to a gene. The length of the CDR3 is 15 residues. The CDR3 DNA reads as TGTGCCAGCAGTGAAGAGGGACAGAAAATCTACGAGCAGTACTTC. Translated, it gives CASSEEGQKIYEQYF.

The V call is TRBV27, the J call TRBJ2-2, with D perhaps matching TRBD1 (5 bases). V was clipped by 6 bases and J by 6 bases, with 11 bases between them. This CDR3 contains 13 residues. Germline CDR1 and CDR2: MNHEY and SMNVEV (reference sequence). The CDR3 DNA reads as TGTGCCAGCAGAATACAGGTACCCGGGGAGCTGTTTTTT. It translates to CASRIQVPGELFF.

The V call is TRBV19, the J call TRBJ2-3; D not certain. Germline CDR1 and CDR2: LNHDA and SQIVND (reference sequence). This CDR3 spans 11 amino acids. Trimming took 8 bases from V and 3 from J, leaving 6 bases between them. CDR3 sequence (DNA): TGTGCCAGTTCCCGGACAGATACGCAGTATTTT. Amino acids: CASSRTDTQYF.